The rows below give T cell receptor beta chains drawn from one sample of a study of blood T cell repertoires in COVID-19. Assay: immunoSEQ multiplex PCR; the TCRdb copy retains only in-frame clones and omits some. The sample lists tens of thousands of clones; roughly 87% were seen once. Sample: peripheral blood. The receptor set was obtained from a male donor with acute or convalescent COVID-19. CDR3s include the opening cysteine and the closing phenylalanine or tryptophan. Fields, in order: clone size, V gene, D gene, J gene, CDR3 protein, CDR3 DNA. The D gene is left open where the match is weak. Expanded clones get a size class; other rows say once, few or many, or leave the size out.

>NA|TRBV5-1|NA|TRBJ1-3
CASSPGTPLHSGNTIYF
TGCGCCAGCAGCCCCGGGACACCACTGCACTCTGGAAACACCATATATTTT
>few|TRBV28|TRBD1|TRBJ2-3
CASSLYGTGLDTQYF
TGTGCCAGCAGTTTATATGGGACAGGGCTGGATACGCAGTATTTT
>NA|TRBV30|TRBD1|TRBJ1-2
CAWAGQGAGGYTF
TGTGCCTGGGCCGGACAGGGGGCGGGGGGCTACACCTTC
>NA|TRBV7-9|TRBD1|TRBJ2-3
CASSSLGQGPDTQYF
TGTGCCAGCAGCTCGCTCGGACAGGGCCCAGATACGCAGTATTTT
>few|TRBV5-6|TRBD2|TRBJ2-5
CASSLPWWRGVQETQYF
TGTGCCAGCAGCTTGCCCTGGTGGCGGGGGGTCCAAGAGACCCAGTACTTC
>NA|TRBV10-2|NA|TRBJ2-7
CASSETGDEQYF
TGCGCCAGCAGTGAAACAGGCGACGAGCAGTACTTC
>NA|TRBV7-5|NA|TRBJ1-2
CARSSPNRGRYGYTF
TGTGCCAGAAGCTCCCCGAACAGGGGCCGCTATGGCTACACCTTC
>NA|TRBV29-1|NA|TRBJ1-1
CSVGGNSDGVSGSEAFF
TGCAGCGTTGGAGGCAATTCCGACGGAGTGTCGGGGTCTGAAGCTTTCTTT
>NA|TRBV6-5|NA|TRBJ1-1
CASSYDADTEAFF
TGTGCCAGCAGTTACGACGCGGACACTGAAGCTTTCTTT
>few|TRBV9|NA|TRBJ1-5
CASSAGSQDQPQHF
TGTGCCAGCAGCGCAGGGTCTCAAGATCAGCCCCAGCATTTT
>NA|TRBV6-5|TRBD1|TRBJ2-1
CASRKTGAGEQFF
TGTGCCAGCAGGAAGACAGGGGCGGGTGAGCAGTTCTTC
>NA|TRBV6-5|NA|TRBJ2-5
CASRPTKQETQYF
TGTGCCAGCAGGCCGACAAAGCAAGAGACCCAGTACTTC
>NA|TRBV5-1|TRBD1|TRBJ2-7
CASSFEGGWEQYF
TGCGCCAGCAGCTTCGAAGGGGGCTGGGAGCAGTACTTC
>NA|TRBV7-6|NA|TRBJ1-4
CASNSGGSNEKLFF
TGTGCCAGCAACTCGGGGGGATCCAATGAAAAACTGTTTTTT
>NA|TRBV5-4|TRBD2|TRBJ2-5
CASSLRSGGYSETQYF
TGTGCCAGCAGCTTGCGGAGCGGGGGCTACTCGGAGACCCAGTACTTC
>NA|TRBV6-5|TRBD2|TRBJ2-5
CASRLGTRSVETQYF
TGTGCCAGCAGGCTCGGGACTAGGTCGGTTGAGACCCAGTACTTC
>NA|TRBV2|TRBD2|TRBJ2-7
CASDPSTRLPTSGDTYEQYF
TGTGCCAGCGATCCTTCTACCCGACTGCCGACTAGCGGGGATACCTACGAGCAGTACTTC
>NA|TRBV30|NA|TRBJ2-5
CAWSRHAQETQYF
TGTGCCTGGAGTAGACACGCTCAAGAGACCCAGTACTTC
>NA|TRBV3-1/TRBV3-2|NA|TRBJ1-5
CASSQDSAGNQPQHF
TGTGCCAGCAGCCAAGATTCAGCGGGCAATCAGCCCCAGCATTTT
>NA|TRBV29-1|NA|TRBJ2-1
CSADRSDNEQFF
TGCAGCGCTGACAGGTCTGATAATGAGCAGTTCTTC
>NA|TRBV12-3/TRBV12-4|NA|TRBJ1-1
CASSLGQNTEAFF
TGTGCCAGCAGTTTAGGGCAGAACACTGAAGCTTTCTTT
>NA|TRBV7-2|NA|TRBJ2-2
CASSGNIARNTGELFF
TGTGCCAGCAGCGGGAATATAGCGAGGAACACCGGGGAGCTGTTTTTT
>NA|TRBV30|TRBD1|TRBJ1-1
CAWRGTDNTEAFF
TGTGCCTGGAGGGGGACAGACAACACTGAAGCTTTCTTT
>NA|TRBV18|NA|TRBJ1-4
CASSPLAGINEKLFF
TGTGCCAGCTCACCACTTGCAGGAATTAATGAAAAACTGTTTTTT
>NA|TRBV14|TRBD2|TRBJ2-1
CASSHGGTNFRGNEQFF
TGTGCCAGCAGCCACGGTGGGACTAACTTCCGTGGGAATGAGCAGTTCTTC
>NA|TRBV27|NA|TRBJ1-1
CASSFSATGDTEAFF
TGTGCCAGCAGTTTCTCGGCGACGGGGGACACTGAAGCTTTCTTT
>few|TRBV6-6|TRBD1|TRBJ1-1
CASTLQTGENTEAFF
TGTGCCAGCACCTTACAGACAGGGGAGAACACTGAAGCTTTCTTT
>once|TRBV5-1|TRBD1|TRBJ2-7
CASSLGTGTGEQYF
TGCGCCAGCAGCTTGGGGACAGGGACGGGCGAGCAGTACTTC
>NA|TRBV2|TRBD1|TRBJ1-2
CASSGRQGEGLDGYTF
TGTGCCAGCAGTGGGCGACAGGGAGAGGGTCTTGATGGCTACACCTTC
>NA|TRBV5-1|NA|TRBJ1-1
CASSAGVMRLPEGAFF
TGCGCCAGCAGCGCGGGCGTAATGAGGCTCCCTGAAGGAGCTTTCTTT
>NA|TRBV25-1|TRBD1|TRBJ1-4
CASRQGTPNEKLFF
TGTGCCAGCAGACAGGGGACACCTAATGAAAAACTGTTTTTT
>NA|TRBV27|NA|TRBJ1-6
CASGPPARGLHF
TGTGCCAGCGGCCCACCTGCCAGGGGCCTCCACTTT